Listed here is a single TCR beta chain. Its antigen remains unknown. The data stem from a study of T cells after yellow fever vaccination. General study points: The presence of abundant clonotypes contaminating from the bulk population was possible in FACS-sorted repertoires. Subsequent to the booster, the majority of primary-vaccination clones reappeared (roughly 97% CD4, 80% to 90% CD8). Just a small share of clonotypes turned up in the CD4 compartment as well as the CD8 compartment.

Trimming removed 5 bases from V and 0 bases from J, with 20 bases in between. Germline-derived CDR1 and CDR2 are SGHVS and FNYEAQ. CDR3 length equals 18 residues. Universal primer sites and UMIs were introduced during 5'RACE template-switching synthesis of TCR cDNA. TCRdb analysed the 5' RACE reads with MiXCR anew, one entry per CDR3 protein. The table shows about 360,000 distinct CDR3 sequences, with around 6.5% occurring only once. The chain uses TRBV7-6 and TRBJ2-1; either TRBD1 or TRBD2 may supply D (5 bases each). The clonotype was recovered from a man aged 30 to 39 who received the YFV17D yellow fever vaccine. Sequences were derived from PBMCs, sampled 5 days after the yellow fever booster vaccination. The CDR3 nucleotides read TGTGCCAGCAGCCTTAACCAAGGTGGGGGTTCCTCCTACAATGAGCAGTTCTTC. Translated: CASSLNQGGGSSYNEQFF.